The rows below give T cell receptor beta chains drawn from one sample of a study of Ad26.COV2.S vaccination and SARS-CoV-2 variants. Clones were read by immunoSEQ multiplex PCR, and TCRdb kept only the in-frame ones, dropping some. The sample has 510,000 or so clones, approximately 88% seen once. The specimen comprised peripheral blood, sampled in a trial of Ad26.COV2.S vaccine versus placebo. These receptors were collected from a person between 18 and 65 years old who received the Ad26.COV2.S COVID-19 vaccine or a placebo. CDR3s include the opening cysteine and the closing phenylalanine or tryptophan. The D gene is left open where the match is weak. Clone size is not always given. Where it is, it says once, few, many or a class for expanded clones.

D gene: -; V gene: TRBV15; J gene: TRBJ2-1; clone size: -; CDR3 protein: CATSRDGWGNDEQFF; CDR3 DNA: TGTGCCACCAGCAGAGATGGGTGGGGGAACGATGAGCAGTTCTTC
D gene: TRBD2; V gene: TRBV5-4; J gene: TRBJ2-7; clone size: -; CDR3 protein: CASSLSLAGGRIYEQYF; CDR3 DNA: TGTGCCAGCAGCCTTTCACTAGCTGGCGGGAGGATCTACGAGCAGTACTTC
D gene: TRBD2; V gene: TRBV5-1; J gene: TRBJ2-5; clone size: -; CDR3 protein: CASSSRGETQYF; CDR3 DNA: TGCGCCAGCAGCTCGCGGGGGGAGACCCAGTACTTC
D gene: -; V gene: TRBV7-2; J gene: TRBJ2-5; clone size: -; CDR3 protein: CASSFRQSRASQYF; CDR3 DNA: TGTGCCAGCAGCTTCCGTCAGTCCCGGGCGAGTCAGTACTTC
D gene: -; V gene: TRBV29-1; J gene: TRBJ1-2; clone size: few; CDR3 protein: CSVVESYGYTF; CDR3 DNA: TGCAGCGTTGTTGAGTCCTATGGCTACACCTTC
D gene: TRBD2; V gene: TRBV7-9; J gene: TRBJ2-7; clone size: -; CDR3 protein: CASSLALGLAAAEQYF; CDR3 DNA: TGTGCCAGCAGCTTAGCGCTAGGGCTAGCGGCAGCCGAGCAGTACTTC
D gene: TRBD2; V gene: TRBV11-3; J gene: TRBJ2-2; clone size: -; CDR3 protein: CASSFSGSVSGELFF; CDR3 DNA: TGTGCCAGCAGCTTTAGCGGGAGTGTTTCCGGGGAGCTGTTTTTT
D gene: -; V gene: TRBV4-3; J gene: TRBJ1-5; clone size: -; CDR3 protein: CASSQDWGSNQPQHF; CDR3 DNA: TGCGCCAGCAGCCAAGATTGGGGGTCCAATCAGCCCCAGCATTTT
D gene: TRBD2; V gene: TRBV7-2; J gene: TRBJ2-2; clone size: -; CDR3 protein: CASSPSGANTGELFF; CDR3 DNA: TGTGCCAGCAGCCCTAGCGGGGCGAACACCGGGGAGCTGTTTTTT
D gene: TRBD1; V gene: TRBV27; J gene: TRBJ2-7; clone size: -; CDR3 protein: CASSLYGQGSYEQYF; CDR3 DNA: TGTGCCAGCAGTTTATATGGACAGGGTTCCTACGAGCAGTACTTC
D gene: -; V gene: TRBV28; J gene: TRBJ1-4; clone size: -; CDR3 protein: CASSQDPFEKLFF; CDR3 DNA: TGTGCCAGCAGCCAGGACCCGTTTGAAAAACTGTTTTTT
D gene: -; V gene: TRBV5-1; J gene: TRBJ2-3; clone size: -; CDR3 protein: CASSPPSGPKQYF; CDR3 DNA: TGCGCCAGCAGCCCCCCCAGCGGCCCTAAGCAGTATTTT
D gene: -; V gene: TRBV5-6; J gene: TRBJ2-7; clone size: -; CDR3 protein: CASSRFTGTTNYEQYF; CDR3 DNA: TGTGCCAGCAGCCGGTTCACCGGGACGACTAACTACGAGCAGTACTTC
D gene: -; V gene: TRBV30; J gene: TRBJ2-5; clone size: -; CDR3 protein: CAWSWRPGETQYF; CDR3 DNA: TGTGCCTGGAGTTGGCGCCCCGGAGAGACCCAGTACTTC
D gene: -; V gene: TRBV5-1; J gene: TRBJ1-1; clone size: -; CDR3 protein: CASSLLVSTTEAFF; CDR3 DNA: TGCGCCAGCAGCTTGTTAGTCAGCACGACTGAAGCTTTCTTT
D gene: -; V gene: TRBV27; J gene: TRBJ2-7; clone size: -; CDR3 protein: CASSLLAQSSYEQYF; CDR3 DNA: TGTGCCAGCAGTTTATTGGCCCAAAGCTCCTACGAGCAGTACTTC
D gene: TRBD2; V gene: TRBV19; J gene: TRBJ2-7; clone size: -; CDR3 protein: CASSAGRVAGSYYEQYF; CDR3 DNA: TGTGCCAGTAGTGCCGGACGCGTAGCGGGATCTTACTACGAGCAGTACTTC
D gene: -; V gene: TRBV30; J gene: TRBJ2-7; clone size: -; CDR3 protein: CAWSGGPYEQYF; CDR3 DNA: TGTGCCTGGAGTGGGGGACCATACGAGCAGTACTTC
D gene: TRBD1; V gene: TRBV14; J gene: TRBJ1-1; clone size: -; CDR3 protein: CASSLDRRTEAFF; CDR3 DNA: TGTGCCAGCAGCCTGGACAGGAGGACTGAAGCTTTCTTT
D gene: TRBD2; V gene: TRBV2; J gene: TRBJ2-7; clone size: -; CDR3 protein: CASRTSGSRMGYEQYF; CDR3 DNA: TGTGCCAGCAGGACTAGCGGGAGTAGAATGGGGTACGAGCAGTACTTC
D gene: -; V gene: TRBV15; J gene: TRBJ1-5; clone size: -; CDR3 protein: CATSRGRGLEPQHF; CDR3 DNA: TGTGCCACCAGCAGAGGTCGGGGGTTGGAGCCCCAGCATTTT
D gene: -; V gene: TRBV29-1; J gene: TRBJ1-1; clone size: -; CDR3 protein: CSAAGWGNTEAFF; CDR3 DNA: TGCAGCGCGGCAGGGTGGGGGAACACTGAAGCTTTCTTT
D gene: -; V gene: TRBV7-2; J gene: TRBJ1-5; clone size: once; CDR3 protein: CASSLRGFQPQHF; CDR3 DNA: TGTGCCAGCAGCTTAAGGGGTTTTCAGCCCCAGCATTTT
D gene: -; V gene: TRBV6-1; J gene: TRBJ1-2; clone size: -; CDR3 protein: CASSEGQNYGYTF; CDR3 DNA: TGTGCCAGCAGTGAAGGTCAAAACTATGGCTACACCTTC
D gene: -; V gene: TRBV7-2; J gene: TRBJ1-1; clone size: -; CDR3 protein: CASSNLGRGHDTEAFF; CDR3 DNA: TGTGCCAGCAGCAACCTGGGCCGTGGGCATGACACTGAAGCTTTCTTT
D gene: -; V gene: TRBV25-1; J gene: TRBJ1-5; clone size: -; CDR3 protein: CASSESGGNQPQHF; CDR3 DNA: TGTGCCAGCAGTGAATCAGGGGGCAATCAGCCCCAGCATTTT
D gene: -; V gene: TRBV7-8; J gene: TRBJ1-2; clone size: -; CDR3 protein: CASSSSGGTNYGYTF; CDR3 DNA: TGTGCCAGCAGCTCATCAGGAGGAACTAACTATGGCTACACCTTC
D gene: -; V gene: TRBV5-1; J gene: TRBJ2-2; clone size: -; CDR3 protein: CATQTGGLGGGAGELFF; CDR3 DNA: TGCGCCACCCAGACAGGGGGACTAGGAGGAGGGGCCGGGGAGCTGTTTTTT
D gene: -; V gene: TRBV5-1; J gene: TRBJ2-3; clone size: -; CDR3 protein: CASSYRLTSTDTQYF; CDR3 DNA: TGCGCCAGCAGTTACCGACTAACCAGCACAGATACGCAGTATTTT
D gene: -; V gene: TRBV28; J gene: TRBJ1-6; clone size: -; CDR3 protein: CASSALRGINSPLHF; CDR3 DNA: TGTGCCAGCAGTGCCCTCCGGGGGATCAATTCACCCCTCCACTTT
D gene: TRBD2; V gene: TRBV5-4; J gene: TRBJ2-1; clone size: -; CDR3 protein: CASSKGLAGVGNEQFF; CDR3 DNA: TGTGCCAGCAGCAAGGGACTAGCGGGAGTTGGCAATGAGCAGTTCTTC
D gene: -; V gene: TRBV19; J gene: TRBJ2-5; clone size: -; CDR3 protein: CASSTLGYPSETQYF; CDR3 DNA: TGTGCCAGTAGTACTCTGGGGTACCCCTCAGAGACCCAGTACTTC
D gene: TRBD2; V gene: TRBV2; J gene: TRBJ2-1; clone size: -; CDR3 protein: CASSPTSGSYYNEQFF; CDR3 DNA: TGTGCCAGCAGTCCTACTAGCGGGAGCTACTACAATGAGCAGTTCTTC
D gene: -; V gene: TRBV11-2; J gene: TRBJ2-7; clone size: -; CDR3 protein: CASSGPTYEQYF; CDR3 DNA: TGTGCCAGCAGCGGCCCCACCTACGAGCAGTACTTC
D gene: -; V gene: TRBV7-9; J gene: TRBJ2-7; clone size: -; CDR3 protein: CASSLRDLIPYEQYF; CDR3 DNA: TGTGCCAGCAGCCTTAGGGACCTCATACCATACGAGCAGTACTTC
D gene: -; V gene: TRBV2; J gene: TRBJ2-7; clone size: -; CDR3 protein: CASSGGILDEQYF; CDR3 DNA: TGTGCCAGCAGTGGAGGGATTCTGGACGAGCAGTACTTC
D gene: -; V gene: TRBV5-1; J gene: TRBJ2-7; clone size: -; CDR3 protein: CASSLDGTTPYEQYF; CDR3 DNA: TGCGCCAGCAGCTTAGACGGGACGACACCCTACGAGCAGTACTTC
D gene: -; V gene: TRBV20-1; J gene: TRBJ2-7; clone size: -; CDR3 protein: CSARHTGEQYF; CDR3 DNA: TGCAGTGCTAGACACACCGGTGAGCAGTACTTC
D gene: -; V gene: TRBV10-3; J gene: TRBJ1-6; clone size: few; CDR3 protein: CAISGPTEYSPLHF; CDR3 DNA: TGTGCCATCAGTGGGCCAACCGAATATTCACCCCTCCACTTT
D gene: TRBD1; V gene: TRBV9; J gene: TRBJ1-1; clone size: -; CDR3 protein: CASSPSTGLMNTEAFF; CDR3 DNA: TGTGCCAGCAGCCCTTCGACAGGGTTAATGAACACTGAAGCTTTCTTT
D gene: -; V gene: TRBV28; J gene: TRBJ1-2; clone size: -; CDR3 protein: CASSLYTRHGYTF; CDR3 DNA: TGTGCCAGCAGTTTATATACTCGACATGGCTACACCTTC
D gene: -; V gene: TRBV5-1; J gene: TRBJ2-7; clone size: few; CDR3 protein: CASSWNGPSYEQYF; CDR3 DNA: TGCGCCAGCAGCTGGAATGGGCCCTCCTACGAGCAGTACTTC
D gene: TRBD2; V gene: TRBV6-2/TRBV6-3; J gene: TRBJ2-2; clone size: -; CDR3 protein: CASSYAGAGELFF; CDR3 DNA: TGTGCCAGCAGTTACGCGGGGGCCGGGGAGCTGTTTTTT
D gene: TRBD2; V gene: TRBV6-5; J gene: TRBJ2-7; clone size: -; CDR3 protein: CASRDGGGTYEQYF; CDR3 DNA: TGTGCCAGCAGAGACGGCGGGGGTACCTACGAGCAGTACTTC
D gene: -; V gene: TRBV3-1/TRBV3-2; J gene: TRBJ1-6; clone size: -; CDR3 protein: CASTHKVAGNNSPLHF; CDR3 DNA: TGTGCCAGCACACATAAGGTAGCAGGAAATAATTCACCCCTCCACTTT
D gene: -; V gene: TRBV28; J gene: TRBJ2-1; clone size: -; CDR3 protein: CASSLSWDSYNEQFF; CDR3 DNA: TGTGCCAGCAGTTTAAGCTGGGACTCCTACAATGAGCAGTTCTTC
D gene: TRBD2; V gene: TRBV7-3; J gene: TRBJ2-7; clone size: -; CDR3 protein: CASSPRTSGVSYEQYF; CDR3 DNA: TGTGCCAGCAGCCCTCGGACTAGCGGGGTTTCCTACGAGCAGTACTTC
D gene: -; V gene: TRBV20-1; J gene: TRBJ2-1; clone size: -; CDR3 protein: CSASVWRVALNEQFF; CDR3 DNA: TGCAGTGCTAGTGTTTGGCGGGTCGCCCTAAATGAGCAGTTCTTC
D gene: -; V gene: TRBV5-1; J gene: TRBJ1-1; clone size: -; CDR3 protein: CASSPTLGPNTEAFF; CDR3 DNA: TGCGCCAGCAGCCCAACTCTCGGGCCCAACACTGAAGCTTTCTTT
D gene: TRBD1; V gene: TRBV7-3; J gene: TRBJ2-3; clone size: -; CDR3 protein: CASSSGQGGTDTQYF; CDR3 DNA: TGTGCCAGCAGCTCCGGACAGGGGGGGACAGATACGCAGTATTTT
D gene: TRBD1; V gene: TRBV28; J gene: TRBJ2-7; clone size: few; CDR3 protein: CASGWDRSYEQYF; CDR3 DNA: TGTGCCAGCGGGTGGGACAGATCCTACGAGCAGTACTTC
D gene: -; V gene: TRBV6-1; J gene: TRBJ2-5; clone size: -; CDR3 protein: CASSDGTSPPMETQYF; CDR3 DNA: TGTGCCAGCAGTGACGGAACTAGCCCGCCGATGGAGACCCAGTACTTC
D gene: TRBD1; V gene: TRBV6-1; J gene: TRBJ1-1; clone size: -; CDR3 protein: CASSDDRDYEAFF; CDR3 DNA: TGTGCCAGCAGTGACGACAGGGACTATGAAGCTTTCTTT
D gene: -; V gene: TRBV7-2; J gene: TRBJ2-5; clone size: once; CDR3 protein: CASRKVVGAQYF; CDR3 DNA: TGTGCCAGCAGAAAAGTAGTGGGGGCCCAGTACTTC
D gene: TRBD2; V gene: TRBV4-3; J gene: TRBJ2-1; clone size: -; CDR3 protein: CASSQEPAGGFEQFF; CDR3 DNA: TGCGCCAGCAGCCAAGAGCCAGCGGGAGGGTTTGAGCAGTTCTTC